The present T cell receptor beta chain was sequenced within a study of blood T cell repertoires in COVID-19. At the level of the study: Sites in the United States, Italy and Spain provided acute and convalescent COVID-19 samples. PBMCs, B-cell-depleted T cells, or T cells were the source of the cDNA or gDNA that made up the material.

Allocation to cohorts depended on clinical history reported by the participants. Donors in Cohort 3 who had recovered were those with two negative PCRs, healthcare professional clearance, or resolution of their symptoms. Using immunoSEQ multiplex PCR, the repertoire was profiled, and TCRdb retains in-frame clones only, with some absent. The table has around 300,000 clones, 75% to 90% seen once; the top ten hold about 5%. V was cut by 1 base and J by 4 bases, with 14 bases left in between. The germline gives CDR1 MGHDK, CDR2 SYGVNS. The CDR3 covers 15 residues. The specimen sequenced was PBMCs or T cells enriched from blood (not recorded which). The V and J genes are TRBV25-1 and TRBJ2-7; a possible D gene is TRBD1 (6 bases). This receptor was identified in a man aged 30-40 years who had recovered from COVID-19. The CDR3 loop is CASSEWEGRGYEQYF. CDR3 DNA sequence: TGTGCCAGCAGTGAATGGGAAGGCAGGGGATACGAGCAGTACTTC.